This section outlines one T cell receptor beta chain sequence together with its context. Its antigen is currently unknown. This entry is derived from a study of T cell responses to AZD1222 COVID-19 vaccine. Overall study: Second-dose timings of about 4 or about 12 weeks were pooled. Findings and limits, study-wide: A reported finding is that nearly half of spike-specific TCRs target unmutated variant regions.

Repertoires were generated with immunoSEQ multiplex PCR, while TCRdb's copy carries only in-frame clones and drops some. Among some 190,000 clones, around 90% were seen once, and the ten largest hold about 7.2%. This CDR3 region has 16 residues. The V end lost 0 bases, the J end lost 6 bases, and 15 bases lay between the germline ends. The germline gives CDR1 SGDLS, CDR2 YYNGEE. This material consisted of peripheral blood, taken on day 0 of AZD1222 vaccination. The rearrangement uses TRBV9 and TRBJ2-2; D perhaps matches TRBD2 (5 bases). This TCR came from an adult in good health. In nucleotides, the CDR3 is TGTGCCAGCAGCGTAGAGGTGGGGAGATTGGCCGGGGAGCTGTTTTTT. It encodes CASSVEVGRLAGELFF.